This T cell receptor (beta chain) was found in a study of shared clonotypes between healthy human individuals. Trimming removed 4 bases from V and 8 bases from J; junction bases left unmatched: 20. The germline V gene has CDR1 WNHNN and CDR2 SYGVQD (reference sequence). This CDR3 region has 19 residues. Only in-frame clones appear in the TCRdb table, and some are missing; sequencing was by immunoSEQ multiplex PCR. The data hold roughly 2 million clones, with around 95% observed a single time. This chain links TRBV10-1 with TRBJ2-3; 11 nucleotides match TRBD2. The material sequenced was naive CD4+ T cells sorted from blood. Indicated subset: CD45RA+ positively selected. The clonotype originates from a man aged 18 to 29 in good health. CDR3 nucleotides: TGCGCCAGCAGTGTCTCTCTAGCGGGGGGTACGAATGTGCACGGTACGCAGTATTTT. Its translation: CASSVSLAGGTNVHGTQYF.